This T cell receptor beta chain was retrieved from a study of blood T cell repertoires in COVID-19 (dated by TCRdb to 2019 to 2021). In terms of the full investigation: Collaborator samples came from the United States, Italy and Spain and covered acute and convalescent phases of COVID-19. Subjects who had been exposed to COVID-19, were actively infected with it, or had recovered from it provided the deeply sampled blood TCRbeta repertoires that made up the dataset. Where available, HLA class I and class II types were taken from metadata supplied by the sample provider and were not determined by assay-based typing. The sample metadata nearly always contained a de-identified subject ID, COVID-19 status, age in years and sex. The repertoires were released in a freely available public database meant as a resource for research on the immune response to SARS-CoV-2. Samples were obtained from the ongoing ImmuneRACE study (first 160 participants) and from approximately 1,200 subjects provided by 6 global collaborators. The material from the prospective study consisted of cDNA or gDNA derived from T cells, B-cell-depleted T cells, or PBMCs.

Remarks on this clone: It has no known antigen specificity. Per-base quality was not reported, and no clone a single base away is much larger than it.

Beyond this particular receptor, the publication reports: How much clinical and demographic metadata was included differed by source and by participant, and the metadata was provided uncurated.

Each collaborating institution followed its own protocols to collect whole blood in K2EDTA tubes. For TCRbeta analysis, collaborators shipped samples as frozen whole blood, isolated PBMCs, or DNA extracted from either of those sample types. Including the terminal cysteine and phenylalanine, the CDR3 comprises 13 residues. Only the CDR3 part of the read is kept: 39 bases, read in frame from the first base. The germline V gene (reference sequence) supplies CDR1 LGHDT and CDR2 YNNKEL. Trimming costs V 7 bases and J 7 bases, and their ends lie 13 bases apart. TCRbeta CDR3 regions were amplified from genomic DNA using the immunoSEQ Assay, a bias-controlled multiplex PCR. The paper's processing steps were these. Within the assay, amplification of reference gene primers was used to estimate how many nucleated cells each sample contained. Sequence reads were collapsed and filtered to measure the absolute abundance of every unique TCRbeta CDR3 rearrangement. Productive Simpson clonality was computed per sample as the square root of Simpson's diversity index over productive rearrangements. The clones in this table, taken by TCRdb from immuneACCESS, are in-frame only. Not every clone is retained; where verified, under half of the shortfall comes from an unresolved V gene, and the cause of the rest is unknown. The V and J calls and the clone size are those of that table, but D and trimming were determined from the DNA. The sample data list 80,000 to 95,000 clones, and about 89% of these were observed just once. Approximately 3.1% of the sample rests with the top ten.

This receptor was taken from a woman in her 70s with acute or convalescent COVID-19. Specimen: peripheral blood. The chain links TRBV3-1 (or the pseudogene TRBV3-2) with TRBJ2-2; the D gene is possibly TRBD2, with 6 bases matching. Here the CDR3 is given as CASTGSLVGELFF. The DNA is as follows: TGTGCCAGCACCGGGAGTTTGGTCGGGGAGCTGTTTTTT.